One T cell receptor beta chain is described in this entry. The CDR3 extends over 14 amino acids. V lost 7 bases, J lost 4 bases, and 8 bases stayed unmatched. This sample was included in a study of blood T cells in healthy people across ages. Using a J-beta primer mix together with a sample-barcoded 5' primer, a second PCR was run for about 7 to 12 cycles. TCRdb recomputed calls from the 5' RACE reads with MiXCR, one row per CDR3 protein. The sample holds 550,000 to 650,000 distinct CDR3 sequences; roughly a quarter are singletons and the top ten take approximately 3.5%. This sample was also put to use in a study of T cells of mothers and their children. That source notes: T cell clones that were persistent and microchimeric went undetected.

The source of this sequence is a boy between 2 and 10 years old in good health. The sample comprised blood. The chain is built from TRBV12-3 or TRBV12-4 and TRBJ2-3; 7 nucleotides agree with TRBD2. The CDR3 is CASIWGGSSDTQYF. CDR3 nucleotide sequence: TGTGCCAGCATCTGGGGGGGAAGCTCAGATACGCAGTATTTT.